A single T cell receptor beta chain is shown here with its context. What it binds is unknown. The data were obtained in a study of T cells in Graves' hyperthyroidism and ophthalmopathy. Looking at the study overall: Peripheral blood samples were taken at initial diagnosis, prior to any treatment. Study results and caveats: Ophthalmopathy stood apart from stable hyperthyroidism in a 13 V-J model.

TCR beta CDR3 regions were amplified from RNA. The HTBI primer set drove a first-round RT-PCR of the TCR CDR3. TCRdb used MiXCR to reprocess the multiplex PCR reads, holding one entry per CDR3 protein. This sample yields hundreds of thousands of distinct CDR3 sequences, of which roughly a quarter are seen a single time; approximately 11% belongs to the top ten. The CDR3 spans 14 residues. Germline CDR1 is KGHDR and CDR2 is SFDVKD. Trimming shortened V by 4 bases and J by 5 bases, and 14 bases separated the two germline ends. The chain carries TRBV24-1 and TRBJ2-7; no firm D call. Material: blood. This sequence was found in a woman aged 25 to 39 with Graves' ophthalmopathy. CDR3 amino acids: CATSEGSFGDEQYF. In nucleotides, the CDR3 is TGTGCCACCAGTGAGGGGTCTTTCGGAGACGAGCAGTACTTC.